This TCR beta chain was sequenced for a study of blood T cells in healthy people across ages. The second PCR ran roughly 6 to 11 cycles with a sample-barcoded 5' primer and J-beta primers. TCRdb re-analysed the 5' RACE reads in MiXCR, keeping a single row per CDR3 protein. The data show hundreds of thousands of distinct CDR3 sequences, roughly a quarter seen once. Trimming cost V 0 bases and J 5 bases, with 8 bases left between them. CDR3 length: 14 amino acids. CDR1 is MNHEY and CDR2 is SVGAGI in the germline V gene. In addition, the sample was reused for a study of T cells of mothers and their children. That source reports: All donors were healthy and Caucasian; they were a few mothers and their six children.

The receptor was derived from a boy younger than 10 in good health. The chain combines TRBV6-5 with TRBJ1-5; D call uncertain. The sample consisted of blood. The CDR3 nucleotides are TGTGCCAGCAGTTACTCAGGAGCCCATCAGCCCCAGCATTTT. Translated, it gives CASSYSGAHQPQHF.